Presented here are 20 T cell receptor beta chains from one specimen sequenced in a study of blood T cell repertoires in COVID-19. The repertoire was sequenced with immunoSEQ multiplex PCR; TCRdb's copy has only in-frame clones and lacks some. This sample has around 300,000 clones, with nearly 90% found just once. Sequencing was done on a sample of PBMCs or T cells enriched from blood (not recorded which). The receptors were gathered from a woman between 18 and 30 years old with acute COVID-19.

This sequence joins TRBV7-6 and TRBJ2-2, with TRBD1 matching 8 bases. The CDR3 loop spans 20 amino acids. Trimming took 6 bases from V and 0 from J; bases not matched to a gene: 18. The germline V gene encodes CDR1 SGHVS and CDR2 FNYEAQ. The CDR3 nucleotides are TGTGCCAGCAGGTCAAGGACAGGGTGGGGAGTAAATTCGAACACCGGGGAGCTGTTTTTT. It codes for CASRSRTGWGVNSNTGELFF. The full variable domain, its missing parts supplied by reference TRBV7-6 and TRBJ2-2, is GAGVSQSPRYKVTKRGQDVALRCDPISGHVSLYWYRQALGQGPEFLTYFNYEAQQDKSGLPNDRFSAERPEGSISTLTIQRTEQRDSAMYRCASRSRTGWGVNSNTGELFFGEGSRLTVL.

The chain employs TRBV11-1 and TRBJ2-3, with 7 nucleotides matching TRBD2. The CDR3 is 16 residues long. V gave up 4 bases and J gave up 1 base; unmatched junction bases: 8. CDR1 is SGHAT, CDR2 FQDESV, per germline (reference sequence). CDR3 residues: CASSSSWEGGTDTQYF. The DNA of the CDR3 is TGTGCCAGCAGCTCCTCATGGGAGGGAGGCACAGATACGCAGTATTTT.

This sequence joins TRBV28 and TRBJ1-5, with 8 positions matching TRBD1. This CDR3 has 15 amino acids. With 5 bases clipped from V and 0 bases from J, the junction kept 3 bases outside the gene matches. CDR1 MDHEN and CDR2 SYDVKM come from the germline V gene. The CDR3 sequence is CASSRGQASNQPQHF. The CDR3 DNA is TGTGCCAGCAGTCGGGGACAGGCTAGCAATCAGCCCCAGCATTTT. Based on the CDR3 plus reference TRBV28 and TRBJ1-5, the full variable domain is DVKVTQSSRYLVKRTGEKVFLECVQDMDHENMFWYRQDPGLGLRLIYFSYDVKMKEKGDIPEGYSVSREKKERFSLILESASTNQTSMYLCASSRGQASNQPQHFGDGTRLSIL.

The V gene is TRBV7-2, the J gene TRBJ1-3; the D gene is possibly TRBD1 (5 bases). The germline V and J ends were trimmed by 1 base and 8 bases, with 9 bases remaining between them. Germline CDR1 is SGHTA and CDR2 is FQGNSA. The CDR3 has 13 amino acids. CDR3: CASSLGGRYTIYF. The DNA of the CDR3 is TGTGCCAGCAGCTTAGGGGGCAGGTACACCATATATTTT.

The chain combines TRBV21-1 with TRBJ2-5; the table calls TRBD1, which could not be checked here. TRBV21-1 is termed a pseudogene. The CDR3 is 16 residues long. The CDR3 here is CASSVLSRGRRETQYF. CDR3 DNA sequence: TGTGCCAGCAGCGTCCTCAGCAGGGGGCGCCGAGAGACCCAGTACTTC.

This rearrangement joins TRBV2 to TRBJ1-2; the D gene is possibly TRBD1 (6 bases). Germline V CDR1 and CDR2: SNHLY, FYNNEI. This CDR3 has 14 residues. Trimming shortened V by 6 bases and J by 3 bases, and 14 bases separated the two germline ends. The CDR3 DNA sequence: TGTGCCAGCAGCGATCTGGACAGCTACTATGGCTACACCTTC. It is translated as CASSDLDSYYGYTF.

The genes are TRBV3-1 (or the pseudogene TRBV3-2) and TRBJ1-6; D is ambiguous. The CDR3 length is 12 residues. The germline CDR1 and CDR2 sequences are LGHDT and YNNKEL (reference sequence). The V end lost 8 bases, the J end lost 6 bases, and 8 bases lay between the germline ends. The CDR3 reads CASGESNSPLHF. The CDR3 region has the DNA TGTGCCAGCGGGGAGAGTAATTCACCCCTCCACTTT.

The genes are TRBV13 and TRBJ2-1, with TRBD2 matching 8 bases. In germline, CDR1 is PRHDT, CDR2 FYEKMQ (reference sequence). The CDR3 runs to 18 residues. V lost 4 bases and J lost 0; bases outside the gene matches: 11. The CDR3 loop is CASSSPTSGRSSYNEQFF. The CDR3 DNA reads TGTGCCAGCAGCTCCCCCACTAGCGGCCGAAGCTCCTACAATGAGCAGTTCTTC.

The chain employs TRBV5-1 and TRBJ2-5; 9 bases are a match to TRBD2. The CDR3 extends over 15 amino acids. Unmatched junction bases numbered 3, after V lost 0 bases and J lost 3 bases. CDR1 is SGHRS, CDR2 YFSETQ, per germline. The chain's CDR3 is CASSLEVAGEETQYF. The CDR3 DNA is TGCGCCAGCAGCTTGGAAGTAGCGGGAGAAGAGACCCAGTACTTC.

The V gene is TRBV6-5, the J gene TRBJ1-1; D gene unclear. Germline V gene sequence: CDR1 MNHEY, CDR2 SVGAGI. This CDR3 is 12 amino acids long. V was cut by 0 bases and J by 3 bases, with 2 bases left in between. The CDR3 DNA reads TGTGCCAGCAGTTACTCCGACACTGAAGCTTTCTTT. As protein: CASSYSDTEAFF.

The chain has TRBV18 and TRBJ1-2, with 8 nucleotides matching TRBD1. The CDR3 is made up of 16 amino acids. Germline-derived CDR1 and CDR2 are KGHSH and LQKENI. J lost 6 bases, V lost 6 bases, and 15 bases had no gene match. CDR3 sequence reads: CASSFPGQDLRDGYTF. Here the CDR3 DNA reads TGTGCCAGCTCGTTTCCGGGACAGGACCTTCGGGATGGCTACACCTTC.

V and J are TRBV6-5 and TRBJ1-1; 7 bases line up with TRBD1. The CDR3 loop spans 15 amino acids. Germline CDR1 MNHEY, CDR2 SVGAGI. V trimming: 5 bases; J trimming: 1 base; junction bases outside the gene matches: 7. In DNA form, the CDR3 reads TGTGCCAGCAGTCCTAACAGGGGTGGGAACACTGAAGCTTTCTTT. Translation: CASSPNRGGNTEAFF.

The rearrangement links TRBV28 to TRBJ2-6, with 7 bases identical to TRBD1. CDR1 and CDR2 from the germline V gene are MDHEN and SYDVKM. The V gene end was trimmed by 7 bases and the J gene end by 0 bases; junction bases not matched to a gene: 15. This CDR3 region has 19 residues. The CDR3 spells CASMEHRGKKGSGANVLTF. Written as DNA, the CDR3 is TGTGCCAGCATGGAACACAGGGGAAAAAAGGGCTCTGGGGCCAACGTCCTGACTTTC.

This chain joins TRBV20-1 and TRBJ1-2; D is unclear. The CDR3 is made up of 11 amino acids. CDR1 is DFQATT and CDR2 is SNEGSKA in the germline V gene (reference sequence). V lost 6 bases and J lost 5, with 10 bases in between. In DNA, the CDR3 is TGCAGTGCCCCAGCAGGATATGGCTACACCTTC. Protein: CSAPAGYGYTF.

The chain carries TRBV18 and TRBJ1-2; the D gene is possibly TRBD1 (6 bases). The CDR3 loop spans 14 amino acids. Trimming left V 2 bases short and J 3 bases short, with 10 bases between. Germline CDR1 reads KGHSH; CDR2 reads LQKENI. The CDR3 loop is CASSPWGPDYGYTF. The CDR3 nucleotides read TGTGCCAGCTCACCATGGGGGCCTGACTATGGCTACACCTTC.

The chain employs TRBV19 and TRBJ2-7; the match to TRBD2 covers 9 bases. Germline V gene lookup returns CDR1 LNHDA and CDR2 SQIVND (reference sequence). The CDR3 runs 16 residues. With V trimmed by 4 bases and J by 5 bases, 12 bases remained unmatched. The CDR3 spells CASSTPGLAPNHEQYF. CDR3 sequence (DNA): TGTGCCAGTAGTACCCCTGGACTAGCGCCAAACCACGAGCAGTACTTC.

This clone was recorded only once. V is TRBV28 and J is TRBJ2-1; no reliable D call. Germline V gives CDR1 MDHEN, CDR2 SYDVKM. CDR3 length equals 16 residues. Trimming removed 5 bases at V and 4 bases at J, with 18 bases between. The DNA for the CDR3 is TGTGCCAGCAGTCCCATGATAGCTCATCCTTACAATGAGCAGTTCTTC. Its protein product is CASSPMIAHPYNEQFF.

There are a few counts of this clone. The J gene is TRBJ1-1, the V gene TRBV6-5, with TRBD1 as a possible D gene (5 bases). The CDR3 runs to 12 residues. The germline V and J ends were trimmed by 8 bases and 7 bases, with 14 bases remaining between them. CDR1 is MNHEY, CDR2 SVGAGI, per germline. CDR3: CASQGLQIEAFF. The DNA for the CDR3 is TGTGCCAGCCAGGGATTACAAATTGAAGCTTTCTTT.

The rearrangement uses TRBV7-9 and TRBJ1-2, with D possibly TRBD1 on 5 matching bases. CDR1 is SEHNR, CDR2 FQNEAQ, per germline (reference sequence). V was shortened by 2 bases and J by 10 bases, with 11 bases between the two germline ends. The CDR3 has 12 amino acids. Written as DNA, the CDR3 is TGTGCCAGCAGCTTACAGACAGATCACTACACCTTC. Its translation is CASSLQTDHYTF.

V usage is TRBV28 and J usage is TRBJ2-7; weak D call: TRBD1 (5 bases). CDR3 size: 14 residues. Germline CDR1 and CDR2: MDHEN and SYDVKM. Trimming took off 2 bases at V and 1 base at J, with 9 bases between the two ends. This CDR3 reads CASSLLDRSYEQYF. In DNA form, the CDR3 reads TGTGCCAGCAGTTTACTTGACAGATCCTACGAGCAGTACTTC.